The clone carrying this TCR beta chain is labeled as medium-sized (0.01 to 0.1%). What it binds is unknown. Those with alopecia areata gave lesional scalp punch biopsies and peripheral blood. The sample belongs to a study of CD8+ T cells in alopecia areata. For the study at large: Each day, treated patients took oral tofacitinib twice, at 5 to 10 mg per dose. Study observations and caveats: Mice gave a clearer picture of TCR sharing than patients did, possibly for HLA-related reasons.

RNA was isolated and reverse transcribed to cDNA, the sequencing template. The data were produced by immunoSEQ multiplex PCR, yet TCRdb's version contains in-frame clones alone and is incomplete. The sample has about 14,000 clones, under 65% seen once. The germline gives CDR1 SEHNR, CDR2 FQNEAQ (reference sequence). V lost 1 base and J 1 base, leaving 8 bases between the germline ends. The CDR3 extends over 15 amino acids. This clonotype was sampled from a human donor with alopecia areata. This rearrangement joins TRBV7-9 to TRBJ2-1; D is unresolved. The sample in question was skin, obtained at week 0. CDR3 in DNA: TGTGCCAGCAGCTTAGGTGGGAAATCCTACAATGAGCAGTTCTTC. This encodes CASSLGGKSYNEQFF.